This T cell receptor (beta chain) derives from a study of blood T cell repertoires in COVID-19. Original analysis: Amplifying reference gene primers gave estimates of nucleated cell counts. Using immunoSEQ multiplex PCR, the repertoire was profiled, and TCRdb retains in-frame clones only, with some absent. That table supplies the V and J calls and clone size; D and trimming were determined from the DNA. This sample carries roughly 190,000 clones, around nine tenths of them seen once, and the ten largest clones take less than 3.5%. V was pared by 5 bases and J by 4 bases, with 18 bases between. The CDR3 has 15 amino acids. Germline loops: CDR1 SGHAT, CDR2 FQNNGV.

The receptor was isolated from a man between 65 and 85 years old with acute or convalescent COVID-19. Sequencing input: peripheral blood. J is TRBJ2-7 and V is TRBV11-2; TRBD2 might be the D (5 bases). This chain's CDR3 is CASSGWAGTAYEQYF. DNA for the CDR3: TGTGCCAGCAGCGGCTGGGCGGGCACAGCTTACGAGCAGTACTTC.